Here is one T cell receptor beta chain with its context. As yet, its antigen is unknown. Reverse transcription of extracted RNA yielded cDNA, which provided the sequencing template. Here immunoSEQ multiplex PCR was the method, and the copy in TCRdb shows in-frame clones only, minus some. The sample lists roughly 150,000 clones, roughly 50% occurring once. The entry originates in a study of CD8+ T cells in alopecia areata. Regarding the study as a whole: Patients shared TCRs less clearly than mice did, possibly owing to HLA. Higher clonality than in normal scalp was seen in lesional scalp, especially alopecia totalis/universalis. Sequence data from scalp samples additionally include resident alphabeta T cells of normal skin.

CD4+ and CD8+ T cells were sorted from PBMCs. Sequencing used CD4+ T cells sorted from blood. This clonotype originated in a human donor in good health.

The CDR3 nucleotides are TGCGCCGGCCGGGACAGGAGCCACGAGCAGTACTTC. It is translated as CAGRDRSHEQYF. The chain recombines TRBV23-1 with TRBJ2-7; 8 nucleotides line up with TRBD1. TRBV23-1 is assigned to the ORF class and has an uncertain function. V was clipped by 11 bases and J by 5 bases; unmatched bases: 8. This CDR3 is 12 amino acids long.